This T cell receptor beta chain was retrieved from a study of cytomegalovirus exposure and HLA in healthy donors. Study observations and caveats: A previous analysis found most TCR beta V segments productive roughly 87% or roughly 30% of the time.

As to this clone: Its target is unknown.

PCR employed 60 Vbeta and 13 Jbeta primers. The assay was immunoSEQ multiplex PCR, and TCRdb's table has in-frame clones only and misses some. The data contain 95,000 to 120,000 clones, around 77% of them singletons. Though probably carrying unrecorded immune exposures, donors were nominally healthy at sampling. Germline trimming cut 2 bases from V and 10 bases from J; bases unmatched to any gene: 4. Germline V gives CDR1 MNHEY, CDR2 SVGAGI. The CDR3 consists of 13 residues. The chain joins TRBV6-5 to TRBJ1-2; 10 bases are shared with TRBD1. The sample consisted of PBMCs. This receptor was identified in a woman under 40 in good health and CMV-seropositive. The chain's CDR3 is CASSYPGQGDYTF. CDR3 nucleotide sequence: TGTGCCAGCAGTTACCCAGGACAGGGGGACTACACCTTC.